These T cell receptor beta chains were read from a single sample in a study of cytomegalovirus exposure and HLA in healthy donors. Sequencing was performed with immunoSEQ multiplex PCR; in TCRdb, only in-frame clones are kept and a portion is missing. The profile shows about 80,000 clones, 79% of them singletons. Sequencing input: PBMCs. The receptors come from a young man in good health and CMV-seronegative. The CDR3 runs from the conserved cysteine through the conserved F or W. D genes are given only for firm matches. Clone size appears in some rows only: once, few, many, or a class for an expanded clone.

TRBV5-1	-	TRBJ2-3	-	CASSLDIVQGQDTQYF	TGCGCCAGCAGCTTGGATATTGTCCAGGGCCAAGATACGCAGTATTTT
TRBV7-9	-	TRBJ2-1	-	CASSPPGYEQFF	TGTGCCAGCAGCCCCCCAGGGTATGAGCAGTTCTTC
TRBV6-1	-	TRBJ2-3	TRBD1	CATTIPGQGSNTQYF	TGTGCCACCACAATTCCGGGACAGGGGTCAAATACGCAGTATTTT
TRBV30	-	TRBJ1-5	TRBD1	CAWSVGQGPNQPQHF	TGTGCCTGGAGTGTAGGACAGGGGCCCAATCAGCCCCAGCATTTT
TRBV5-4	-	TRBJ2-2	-	CASSLTSRTGELFF	TGTGCCAGCAGCCTAACGTCCCGCACCGGGGAGCTGTTTTTT
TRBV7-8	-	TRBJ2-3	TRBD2	CASRSREVRPDTQYF	TGTGCCAGCAGGTCTCGGGAGGTCAGACCAGATACGCAGTATTTT
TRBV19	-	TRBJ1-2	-	CASSIGQDYGYTF	TGTGCCAGTAGTATAGGGCAAGACTATGGCTACACCTTC
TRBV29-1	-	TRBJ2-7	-	CSVVEGAYEQYF	TGCAGCGTTGTGGAGGGAGCCTACGAGCAGTACTTC
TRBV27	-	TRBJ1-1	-	CASRSWVGGAFF	TGTGCCAGCAGGTCATGGGTCGGAGGGGCTTTCTTT
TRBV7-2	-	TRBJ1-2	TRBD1	CASSPRDRDGYTF	TGTGCCAGCAGCCCACGGGACAGGGATGGCTACACCTTC
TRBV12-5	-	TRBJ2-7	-	CASGEGHTISLRYEQYF	TGTGCTAGTGGTGAGGGACACACCATTTCACTCCGCTACGAGCAGTACTTC
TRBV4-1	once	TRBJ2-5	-	CASSQDLATDGRETQYF	TGCGCCAGCAGCCAAGATTTGGCAACGGACGGGAGAGAGACCCAGTACTTC